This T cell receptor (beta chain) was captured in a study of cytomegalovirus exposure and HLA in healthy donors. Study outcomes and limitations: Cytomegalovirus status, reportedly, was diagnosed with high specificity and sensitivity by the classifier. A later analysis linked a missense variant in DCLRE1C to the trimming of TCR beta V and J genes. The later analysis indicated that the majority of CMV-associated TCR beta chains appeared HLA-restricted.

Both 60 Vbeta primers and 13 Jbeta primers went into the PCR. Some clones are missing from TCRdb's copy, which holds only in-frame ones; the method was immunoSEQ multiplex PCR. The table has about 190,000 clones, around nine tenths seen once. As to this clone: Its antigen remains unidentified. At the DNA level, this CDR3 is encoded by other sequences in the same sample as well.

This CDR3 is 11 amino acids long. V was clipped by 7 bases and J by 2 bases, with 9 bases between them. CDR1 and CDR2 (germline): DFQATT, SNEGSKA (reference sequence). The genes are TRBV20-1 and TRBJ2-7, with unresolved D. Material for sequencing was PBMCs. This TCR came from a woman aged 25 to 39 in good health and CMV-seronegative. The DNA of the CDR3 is TGCAGTGGCTCTGCAGCCTACGAGCAGTACTTC. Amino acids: CSGSAAYEQYF.